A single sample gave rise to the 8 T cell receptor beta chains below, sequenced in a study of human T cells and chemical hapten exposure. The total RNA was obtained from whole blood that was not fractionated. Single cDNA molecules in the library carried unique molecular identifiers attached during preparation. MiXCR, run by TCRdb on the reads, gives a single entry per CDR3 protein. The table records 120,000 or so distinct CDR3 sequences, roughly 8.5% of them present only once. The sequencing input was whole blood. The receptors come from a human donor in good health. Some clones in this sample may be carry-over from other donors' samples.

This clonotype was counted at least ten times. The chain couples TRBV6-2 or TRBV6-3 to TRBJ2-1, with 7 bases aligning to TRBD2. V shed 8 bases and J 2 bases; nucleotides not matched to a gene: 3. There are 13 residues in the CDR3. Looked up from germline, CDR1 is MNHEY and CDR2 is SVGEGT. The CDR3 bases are TGTGCCAGCCATACTAGCGCCTACAATGAGCAGTTCTTC. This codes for CASHTSAYNEQFF.

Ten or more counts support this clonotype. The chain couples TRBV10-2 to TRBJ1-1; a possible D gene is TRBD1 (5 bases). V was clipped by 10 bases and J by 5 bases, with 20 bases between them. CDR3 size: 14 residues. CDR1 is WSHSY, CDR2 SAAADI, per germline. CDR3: CATKERGTGTEAFF. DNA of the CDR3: TGCGCCACTAAAGAAAGGGGCACGGGAACTGAAGCTTTCTTT.

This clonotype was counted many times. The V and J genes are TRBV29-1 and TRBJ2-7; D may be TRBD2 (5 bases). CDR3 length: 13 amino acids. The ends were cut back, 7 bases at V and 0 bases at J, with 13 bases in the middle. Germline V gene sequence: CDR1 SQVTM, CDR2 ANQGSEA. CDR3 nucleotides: TGCAGCGCATCGGGCGGGCCCTCCTACGAGCAGTACTTC. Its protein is CSASGGPSYEQYF.

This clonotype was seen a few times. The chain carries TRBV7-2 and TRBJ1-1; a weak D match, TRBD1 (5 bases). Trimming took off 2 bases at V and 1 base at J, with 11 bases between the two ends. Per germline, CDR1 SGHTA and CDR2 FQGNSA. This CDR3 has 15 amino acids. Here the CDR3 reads CASSLTLTGNTEAFF. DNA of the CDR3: TGTGCCAGCAGCTTAACATTAACAGGGAACACTGAAGCTTTCTTT.

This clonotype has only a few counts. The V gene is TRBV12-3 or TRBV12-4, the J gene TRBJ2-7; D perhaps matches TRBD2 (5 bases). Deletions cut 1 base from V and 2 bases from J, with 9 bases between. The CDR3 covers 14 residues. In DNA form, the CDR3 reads TGTGCCAGCAGTTTAGGGCAGGAGGCCTACGAGCAGTACTTC. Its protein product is CASSLGQEAYEQYF.

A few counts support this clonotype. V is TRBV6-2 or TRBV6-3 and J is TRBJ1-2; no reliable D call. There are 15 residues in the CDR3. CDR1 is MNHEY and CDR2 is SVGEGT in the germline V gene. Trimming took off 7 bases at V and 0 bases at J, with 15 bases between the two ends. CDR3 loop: CASKKQALANYGYTF. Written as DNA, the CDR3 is TGTGCCAGCAAGAAACAAGCTTTAGCTAACTATGGCTACACCTTC.

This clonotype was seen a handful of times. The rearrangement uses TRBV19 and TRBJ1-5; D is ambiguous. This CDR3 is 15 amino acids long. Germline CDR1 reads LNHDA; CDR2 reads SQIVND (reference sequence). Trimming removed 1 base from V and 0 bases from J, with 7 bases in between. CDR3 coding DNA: TGTGCCAGTAGTATAGTAAGGGATAGCAATCAGCCCCAGCATTTT. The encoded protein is CASSIVRDSNQPQHF.

CDR3 in DNA: TGTGCCAGCATCCAGACCGCCGGGCACATCGGGAAGGGCTACACCTTC. It codes for CASIQTAGHIGKGYTF. The chain couples TRBV6-2 or TRBV6-3 to TRBJ1-2; D call uncertain. The ends were cut back, 7 bases at V and 8 bases at J, with 26 bases in the middle. Germline CDR1 reads MNHEY; CDR2 reads SVGEGT. The CDR3 is 16 residues long.